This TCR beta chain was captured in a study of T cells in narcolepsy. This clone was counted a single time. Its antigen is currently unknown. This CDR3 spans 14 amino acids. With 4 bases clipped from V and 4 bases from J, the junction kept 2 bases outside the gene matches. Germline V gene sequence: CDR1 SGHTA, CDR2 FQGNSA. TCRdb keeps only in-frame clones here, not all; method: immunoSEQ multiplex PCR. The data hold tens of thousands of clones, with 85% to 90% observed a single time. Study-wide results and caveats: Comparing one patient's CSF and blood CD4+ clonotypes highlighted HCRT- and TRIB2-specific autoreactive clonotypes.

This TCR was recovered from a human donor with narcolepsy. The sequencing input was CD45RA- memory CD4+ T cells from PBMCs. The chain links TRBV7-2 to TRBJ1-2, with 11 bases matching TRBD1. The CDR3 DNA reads TGTGCCAGCAGCTCGGACAGGGGGCCCTATGGCTACACCTTC. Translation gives CASSSDRGPYGYTF. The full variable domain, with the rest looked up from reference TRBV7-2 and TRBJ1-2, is GAGVSQSPSNKVTEKGKDVELRCDPISGHTALYWYRQSLGQGLEFLIYFQGNSAPDKSGLPSDRFSAERTGGSVSTLTIQRTQQEDSAVYLCASSSDRGPYGYTFGSGTRLTVV.